The clone carrying this T cell receptor beta chain was seen more than once but under ten times. The antigen is unknown. A junction end diverges from the germline sequence, so it may reflect a read error. This sample was included in a study of blood T cells in healthy people across ages. Study results and limitations: Naive T cell percentage showed a strong correlation with TCR beta diversity. A roughly linear age-dependent decrease characterized TCR beta diversity per million T cells. What prevented conclusive comparison of naive and antigen-experienced cells was that PBMCs were unsorted.

The CDR3 spans 13 residues. Germline CDR1 and CDR2: MNHEY and SVGEGT. For the second PCR, which ran for 7 to 11 cycles, a sample-barcoded 5' primer and a J-beta primer mix were used. TCRdb itself ran the 5' RACE reads through MiXCR, one entry per CDR3 protein. Here the sample spans under 800,000 distinct CDR3 sequences, roughly 20% being singletons. The sequenced sample was blood. V is TRBV6-2 or TRBV6-3 and J is TRBJ2-1; D not certain. This TCR derives from a man in his 70s in good health. The CDR3 DNA is TGTGCCTGCAGTTTGAGAAACTACAATGAGCAGTTCTTC. It is translated as CACSLRNYNEQFF.